The rows below give T cell receptor beta chains drawn from one sample of a study of blood T cell repertoires in COVID-19. The protocol was immunoSEQ multiplex PCR, while the TCRdb copy is restricted to in-frame clones and leaves out a portion. The data contain about 200,000 clones, 80% to 90% of them singletons. The sample comprised PBMCs or T cells enriched from blood (not recorded which). The receptors were gathered from a woman in her 30s who had been exposed to COVID-19. Each CDR3 is given with its conserved first and last residue. A D gene is named only where the DNA matches it firmly. Size is omitted from some rows. Given values are once, few, many or a class for expanded clones.

>TRBJ2-7|TRBD1|TRBV27|-
CASSPRQGRPGEQYF
TGTGCCAGCAGTCCTAGACAGGGCCGTCCGGGCGAGCAGTACTTC
>TRBJ1-3|-|TRBV7-7|-
CASSPLAGAGNTIYF
TGTGCCAGCAGCCCCCTGGCGGGGGCTGGAAACACCATATATTTT
>TRBJ2-1|TRBD2|TRBV3-1/TRBV3-2|-
CASSPVSGGSFNEQFF
TGTGCCAGCAGCCCAGTTAGCGGGGGGTCATTCAATGAGCAGTTCTTC
>TRBJ2-5|TRBD2|TRBV29-1|-
CSVEDRGGSGETQYF
TGCAGCGTTGAAGATCGGGGAGGGAGTGGAGAGACCCAGTACTTC
>TRBJ2-2|-|TRBV19|-
CASESWGGATGELFF
TGTGCCAGTGAGAGTTGGGGCGGGGCCACCGGGGAGCTGTTTTTT
>TRBJ1-5|TRBD1|TRBV7-2|-
CASSLVAGGIDQPQHF
TGTGCCAGCAGCTTAGTGGCAGGGGGGATTGATCAGCCCCAGCATTTT
>TRBJ1-2|-|TRBV2|-
CASSGQGPLNYGYTF
TGTGCCAGCAGCGGGCAGGGGCCGCTTAACTATGGCTACACCTTC
>TRBJ2-7|-|TRBV10-3|once
CAISESRGEQYF
TGTGCCATCAGTGAGTCTCGGGGCGAGCAGTACTTC
>TRBJ1-6|-|TRBV25-1|-
CASSVQAFDSPLHF
TGTGCCAGCAGTGTACAGGCCTTTGATTCACCCCTCCACTTT
>TRBJ2-5|TRBD1|TRBV30|-
CASQPGQGRGTQYF
TGTGCTTCCCAGCCGGGACAGGGGAGGGGGACCCAGTACTTC
>TRBJ1-3|-|TRBV5-1|-
CASSLGGPSSGNTIYF
TGCGCCAGCAGCTTGGGGGGGCCGAGCTCTGGAAACACCATATATTTT
>TRBJ1-4|-|TRBV7-8|many
CASSLARGRNEKLFF
TGTGCCAGCAGCTTAGCGAGGGGGAGAAATGAAAAACTGTTTTTT
>TRBJ2-3|-|TRBV1|-
CTNTYGGITDTQYF
TGCACCAACACGTACGGGGGGATCACAGATACGCAGTATTTT
>TRBJ2-7|-|TRBV5-4|-
CARCTAPYEQYF
TGTGCCCGTTGTACAGCCCCCTACGAGCAGTACTTC
>TRBJ1-2|TRBD1|TRBV19|once
CASSTTGELANYGYTF
TGTGCCAGCTCGACGACAGGGGAACTAGCTAACTATGGCTACACCTTC
>TRBJ1-3|-|TRBV3-1/TRBV3-2|-
CASSQGGAGNTIYF
TGTGCCAGCAGCCAAGGCGGGGCGGGAAACACCATATATTTT
>TRBJ2-1|-|TRBV2|-
CARGGTGNPNEQFF
TGTGCTCGCGGGGGGACAGGGAATCCCAATGAGCAGTTCTTC
>TRBJ1-2|TRBD1|TRBV7-9|-
CASSSRTGSNYGYTF
TGTGCCAGCAGCTCCCGGACAGGGTCAAACTATGGCTACACCTTC
>TRBJ2-2|-|TRBV19|-
CASSGQLGTGELFF
TGTGCCAGTAGTGGACAGTTAGGTACCGGGGAGCTGTTTTTT
>TRBJ1-6|-|TRBV27|few
CASSLGSPGLSPLHF
TGTGCCAGCAGTTTAGGGTCCCCAGGGCTATCACCCCTCCACTTT
>TRBJ2-1|TRBD2|TRBV5-1|-
CASSLDGGVMNNEQFF
TGCGCCAGCAGCTTGGATGGGGGGGTAATGAACAATGAGCAGTTCTTC
>TRBJ2-7|TRBD1|TRBV30|-
CAWSREGGGSYEQYF
TGTGCCTGGAGTCGGGAAGGGGGCGGATCCTACGAGCAGTACTTC
>TRBJ1-1|-|TRBV5-1|-
CASSLRIYGRGNTEAFF
TGCGCCAGCAGCTTGCGCATCTACGGCAGGGGGAACACTGAAGCTTTCTTT
>TRBJ1-4|TRBD1|TRBV5-1|-
CASSPGQVNEKLFF
TGCGCCAGCAGTCCTGGACAGGTGAATGAAAAACTGTTTTTT
>TRBJ1-1|-|TRBV5-6|-
CASSLALEVEAFF
TGTGCCAGCAGCTTGGCCTTGGAGGTTGAAGCTTTCTTT
>TRBJ2-1|-|TRBV2|-
CASTREYNEQFF
TGTGCCAGCACCAGGGAATACAATGAGCAGTTCTTC
>TRBJ2-1|TRBD2|TRBV2|-
CASYGTSGGRDEQFF
TGTGCCAGCTACGGGACTAGCGGGGGACGGGATGAGCAGTTCTTC
>TRBJ2-1|-|TRBV27|-
CASSRKGGGEQFF
TGTGCCAGCAGTAGGAAGGGAGGGGGTGAGCAGTTCTTC
>TRBJ1-1|-|TRBV28|few
CASRRPPTGEAFF
TGTGCCAGCAGACGACCCCCTACGGGAGAAGCTTTCTTT
>TRBJ2-1|-|TRBV11-3|once
CASSLNGGEQFF
TGTGCCAGCAGCTTAAACGGGGGAGAGCAGTTCTTC
>TRBJ1-5|-|TRBV7-2|-
CASSLDSSNQPQHF
TGTGCCAGCAGCTTAGACAGTAGCAATCAGCCCCAGCATTTT
>TRBJ1-6|-|TRBV9|-
CASSGAGNIGSPLHF
TGTGCCAGCAGCGGGGCCGGGAACATTGGGTCACCCCTCCACTTT
>TRBJ2-7|TRBD2|TRBV30|-
CAWAWTGGYEQYF
TGTGCCTGGGCGTGGACGGGGGGCTACGAGCAGTACTTC
>TRBJ1-2|-|TRBV27|-
CASGPLGGHYGYTF
TGTGCCAGCGGACCACTCGGAGGTCACTATGGCTACACCTTC
>TRBJ1-1|-|TRBV5-1|-
CASSLAAGQGGTEAFF
TGCGCCAGCAGCTTGGCCGCGGGGCAGGGTGGGACTGAAGCTTTCTTT
>TRBJ2-5|TRBD2|TRBV18|once
CASSPTPGGVETQYF
TGTGCCAGCTCACCAACACCCGGGGGGGTAGAGACCCAGTACTTC
>TRBJ2-1|TRBD2|TRBV23-1|-
CASSHSRTSGGYNEQFF
TGCGCCAGCAGTCACTCGAGGACTAGCGGGGGATACAATGAGCAGTTCTTC
>TRBJ1-2|TRBD1|TRBV25-1|once
CASSFGQGRGYGYTF
TGTGCCAGCAGCTTCGGACAGGGACGGGGCTATGGCTACACCTTC
>TRBJ2-3|TRBD2|TRBV7-7|-
CASSPGTSGTTDTQYF
TGTGCTAGCAGCCCAGGGACTAGCGGAACCACAGATACGCAGTATTTT
>TRBJ1-5|TRBD1|TRBV5-6|-
CASSAVDRGNQPQHF
TGTGCCAGCAGCGCCGTGGACAGGGGTAATCAGCCCCAGCATTTT